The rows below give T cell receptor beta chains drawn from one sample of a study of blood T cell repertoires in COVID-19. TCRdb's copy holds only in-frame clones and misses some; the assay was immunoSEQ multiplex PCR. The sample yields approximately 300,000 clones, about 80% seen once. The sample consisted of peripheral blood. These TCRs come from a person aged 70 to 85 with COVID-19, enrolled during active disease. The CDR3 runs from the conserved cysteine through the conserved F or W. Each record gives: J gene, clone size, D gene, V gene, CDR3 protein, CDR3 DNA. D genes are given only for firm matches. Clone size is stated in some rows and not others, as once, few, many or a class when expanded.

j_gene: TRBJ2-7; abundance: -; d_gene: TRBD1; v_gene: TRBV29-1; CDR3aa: CSVVMRTGTYEQYF; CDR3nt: TGCAGCGTTGTGATGCGGACAGGGACCTACGAGCAGTACTTC
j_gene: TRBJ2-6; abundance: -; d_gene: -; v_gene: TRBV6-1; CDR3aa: CASSEVTSQSGANVLTF; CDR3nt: TGTGCCAGCAGTGAAGTTACTTCCCAATCTGGGGCCAACGTCCTGACTTTC
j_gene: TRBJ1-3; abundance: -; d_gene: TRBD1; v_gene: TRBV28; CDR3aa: CASSPPGQSRNTIYF; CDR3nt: TGTGCCAGCAGTCCCCCGGGACAGTCTAGAAACACCATATATTTT
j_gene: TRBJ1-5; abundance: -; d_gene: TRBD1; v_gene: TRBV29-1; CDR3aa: CSVGDRGNQPQHF; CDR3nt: TGCAGCGTGGGGGACAGGGGCAATCAGCCCCAGCATTTT
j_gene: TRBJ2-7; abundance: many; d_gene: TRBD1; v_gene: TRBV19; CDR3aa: CASSISDRWGYEQYF; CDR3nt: TGTGCCAGTAGTATATCGGACAGGTGGGGCTACGAGCAGTACTTC
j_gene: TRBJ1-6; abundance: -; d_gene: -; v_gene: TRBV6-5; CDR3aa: CASSYFHRDIGSPLHF; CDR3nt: TGTGCCAGCAGTTACTTCCACCGGGACATAGGTTCACCCCTCCACTTT
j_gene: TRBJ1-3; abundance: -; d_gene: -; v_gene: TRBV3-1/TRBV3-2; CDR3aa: CASSQEPGGNGGNTIYF; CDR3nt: TGTGCCAGCAGCCAAGAACCGGGAGGAAATGGAGGAAACACCATATATTTT
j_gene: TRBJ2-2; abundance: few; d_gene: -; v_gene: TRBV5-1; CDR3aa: CASTPDSFTGELFF; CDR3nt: TGCGCCAGCACCCCGGACAGTTTCACCGGGGAGCTGTTTTTT
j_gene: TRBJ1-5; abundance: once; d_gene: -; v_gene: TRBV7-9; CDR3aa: CASSLPEPNQPQHF; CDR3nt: TGTGCCAGCAGCCTCCCTGAGCCCAATCAGCCCCAGCATTTT
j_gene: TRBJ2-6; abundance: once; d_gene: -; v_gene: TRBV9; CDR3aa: CASSEQPSAAGANVLTF; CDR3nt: TGTGCCAGCAGCGAACAACCGAGTGCGGCCGGGGCCAACGTCCTGACTTTC
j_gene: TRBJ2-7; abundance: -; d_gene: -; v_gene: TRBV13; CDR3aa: CASSLGRGSSYEQYF; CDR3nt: TGTGCCAGCAGCTTAGGCCGCGGATCCTCCTACGAGCAGTACTTC
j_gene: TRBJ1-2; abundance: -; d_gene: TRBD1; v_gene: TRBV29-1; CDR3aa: CSVGQGITDGYTF; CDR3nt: TGCAGCGTGGGACAGGGTATTACTGATGGCTACACCTTC
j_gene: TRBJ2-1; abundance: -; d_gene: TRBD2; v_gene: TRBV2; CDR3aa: CASSYASGVNPSYNEQFF; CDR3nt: TGTGCCAGCAGCTATGCTAGCGGCGTCAACCCCTCCTACAATGAGCAGTTCTTC
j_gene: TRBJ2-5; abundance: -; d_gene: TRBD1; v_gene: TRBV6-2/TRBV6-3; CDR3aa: CASSYSGHRDRVDETQYF; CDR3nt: TGTGCCAGCAGTTACTCCGGTCACCGGGACAGGGTCGACGAGACCCAGTACTTC